This T cell receptor beta chain was documented in a study of tumor and adjacent non-tumor tissue in lung cancer. Background on the study: There were around eleven adenocarcinoma, 2 squamous cell carcinoma and 1 small cell lung cancer cases.

The library came from three nested PCR rounds adapted from ARM-PCR protocols. TCRdb re-called the multiplex PCR reads with MiXCR, one entry per CDR3 protein. The sample holds some 66,000 distinct CDR3 sequences; around two thirds are singletons and the top ten take less than 40%. The length of the CDR3 is 14 residues. Germline CDR1 MDHEN, CDR2 SYDVKM. Notes on this clonotype: The antigen is not known. An end of the junction differs from the germline gene, which may be a read error.

The template was RNA from unsorted bulk tissue. The normal lung tissue was taken more than 3 cm from the tumor edge. Overall study results and limits: Tumor tissue had significantly higher TCR diversity than normal lung. In normal lung, the top 100 clones were significantly more dominant than in tumor. Patients with more diverse tumor TCRs had worse survival.

This chain joins TRBV28 and TRBJ2-3; TRBD1 is a possible D gene (5 bases). This TCR was recovered from a man in his 70s with non-small cell lung cancer. The source material was distant non-tumor lung tissue. Written as DNA, the CDR3 is TGTGTCAGCAGCTTCGTTCAGGGCACAGATACGCAGTGTTTT. Translated, it gives CVSSFVQGTDTQCF. The variable domain in full, with the rest retrieved from reference TRBV28 and TRBJ2-3, is DVKVTQSSRYLVKRTGEKVFLECVQDMDHENMFWYRQDPGLGLRLIYFSYDVKMKEKGDIPEGYSVSREKKERFSLILESASTNQTSMYLCVSSFVQGTDTQCFGPGTRLTVL.